Shown below are 8 T cell receptor beta chains from a single sample sequenced in a study of memory CD4+ T cells and cytomegalovirus serostatus. Single viable CD3+CD4+CD8-CD45RO+ cells were sorted as the memory CD4+ T cells. Sequencing was performed with immunoSEQ multiplex PCR; in TCRdb, only in-frame clones are kept and a portion is missing. The data show around 63,000 clones, about three quarters seen once. Sequenced sample: memory CD4+ T cells from blood. The receptors were gathered from an adult in good health and CMV-seronegative. Some clones in this sample may be carry-over from other donors' samples.

This clone has just a few counts. The CDR3: CASSPNRDGLVPLHF. The CDR3 bases are TGTGCCAGCAGTCCCAACAGGGATGGGTTAGTCCCCCTCCACTTT. V and J are TRBV6-1 and TRBJ1-6, with a tentative D call TRBD1 (6 bases). Per the germline V gene, CDR1 is MNHNS and CDR2 is SASEGT. V was shortened by 5 bases and J by 13 bases, with 21 bases between the two germline ends. CDR3 length: 15 residues.

The chain employs TRBV19 and TRBJ2-7, with 9 bases that match TRBD1. CDR3 size: 15 residues. Germline CDR1 and CDR2: LNHDA and SQIVND (reference sequence). V lost 7 bases to trimming and J lost 3 bases; unmatched junction nucleotides: 10. DNA for the CDR3: TGTGCCAGTAAATGGATTAGGGACAGGGACTACGAGCAGTACTTC. It encodes CASKWIRDRDYEQYF. The complete variable domain, with remaining parts taken from reference TRBV19 and TRBJ2-7, reads DGGITQSPKYLFRKEGQNVTLSCEQNLNHDAMYWYRQDPGQGLRLIYYSQIVNDFQKGDIAEGYSVSREKKESFPLTVTSAQKNPTAFYLCASKWIRDRDYEQYFGPGTRLTVT.

The chain is built from TRBV27 and TRBJ1-2, with 7 bases aligning to TRBD1. This CDR3 comprises 17 residues. After removal of 5 bases from V and 8 bases from J, the junction contained 20 bases not matched to a gene. Germline-derived CDR1 and CDR2 are MNHEY and SMNVEV (reference sequence). CDR3 region: CASSPVTGRIFLYGYTF. In DNA, the CDR3 is TGTGCCAGCAGTCCCGTGACAGGGCGAATATTCCTCTACGGCTACACCTTC.

The chain combines TRBV4-2 with TRBJ2-3; unclear D gene. Trimming took 4 bases from V and 7 from J, leaving 6 bases between them. This CDR3 has 11 amino acids. CDR1 is LGHNA and CDR2 is YNFKEQ in the germline V gene. CDR3 region: CASSRSYTQYF. CDR3 in DNA: TGTGCCAGCAGCCGGTCGTATACGCAGTATTTT.

The chain recombines TRBV11-2 with TRBJ2-7, with 9 bases fitting TRBD1. The J segment lost 3 bases and the V segment lost 0 bases, leaving 12 bases of the junction unmatched. CDR3 length: 18 residues. Germline CDR1 reads SGHAT; CDR2 reads FQNNGV. CDR3 sequence (DNA): TGTGCCAGCAGCTTAGATCCTCTGGGACAGGGAAACTACTACGAGCAGTACTTC. Amino acids: CASSLDPLGQGNYYEQYF.

V is TRBV7-9 and J is TRBJ1-1; TRBD1 aligns across 9 bases. V shed 1 base, J shed 11 bases, and the junction held 5 bases outside the gene matches. In germline, CDR1 is SEHNR, CDR2 FQNEAQ (reference sequence). CDR3 length: 13 residues. The CDR3 sequence is CASSLVRTGDAFF. CDR3 coding DNA: TGTGCCAGCAGCTTAGTACGGACAGGGGACGCTTTCTTT.

The chain joins TRBV5-1 to TRBJ2-1; D not resolved. V dropped 0 bases and J dropped 4 bases, with 8 bases sitting between them. The CDR3 spans 14 residues. Germline V lookup: CDR1 SGHRS, CDR2 YFSETQ. CDR3 region: CASSLGQVYNEQFF. In DNA form, the CDR3 reads TGCGCCAGCAGCTTGGGCCAGGTATACAATGAGCAGTTCTTC.

This rearrangement joins TRBV5-4 to TRBJ2-5; 10 bases are shared with TRBD1. This CDR3 comprises 14 residues. V dropped 3 bases and J dropped 5; count of bases not matched to a gene: 4. Germline CDR1 is SGHNT and CDR2 is YYREEE (reference sequence). The CDR3 sequence: CASSSTGGRETQYF. The CDR3 DNA follows: TGTGCCAGCAGCTCGACAGGGGGCAGGGAGACCCAGTACTTC.